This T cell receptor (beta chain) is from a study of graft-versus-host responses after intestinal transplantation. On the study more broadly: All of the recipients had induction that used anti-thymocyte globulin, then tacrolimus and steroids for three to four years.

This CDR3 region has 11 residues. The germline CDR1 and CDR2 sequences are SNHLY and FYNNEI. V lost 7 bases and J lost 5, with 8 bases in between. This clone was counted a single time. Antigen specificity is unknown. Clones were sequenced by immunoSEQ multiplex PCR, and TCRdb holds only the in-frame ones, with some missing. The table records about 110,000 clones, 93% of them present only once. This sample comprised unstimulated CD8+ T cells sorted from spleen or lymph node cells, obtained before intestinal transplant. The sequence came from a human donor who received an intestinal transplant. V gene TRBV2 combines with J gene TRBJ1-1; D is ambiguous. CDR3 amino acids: CASNEGTEAFF. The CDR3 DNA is TGTGCCAGCAACGAAGGGACTGAAGCTTTCTTT.